The clone carrying this T cell receptor (beta chain) was observed a handful of times. Its antigen is not identified. The repertoire was sequenced with immunoSEQ multiplex PCR; TCRdb's copy has only in-frame clones and lacks some. The data hold fewer than 120,000 clones, with 70% to 90% observed a single time. This sample is part of a study of T cell responses to AZD1222 COVID-19 vaccine. Findings of the study overall: Epitopes outside B.1.351 and B.1.1.7 mutated regions reportedly drew nearly half of spike TCRs.

The origin of this receptor is an adult in good health. The sequencing here drew on peripheral blood, taken on day 0 of AZD1222 vaccination.

CDR3 residues: CASRFAQGLASGGDHNEQFF. The CDR3 DNA is TGTGCCAGCCGGTTTGCCCAGGGCTTGGCTAGCGGGGGTGACCACAATGAGCAGTTCTTC. The chain carries TRBV2 and TRBJ2-1; TRBD2 agrees at 10 bases. This CDR3 contains 20 residues. V gave up 8 bases and J gave up 5 bases; unmatched junction bases: 24. Germline values: CDR1 SNHLY, CDR2 FYNNEI.